These 7 T cell receptor beta chains originate from one sample sequenced in a study of cytomegalovirus exposure and HLA in healthy donors. With 60 Vbeta and 13 Jbeta primers, the PCR was carried out. The repertoire was sequenced with immunoSEQ multiplex PCR; TCRdb's copy has only in-frame clones and lacks some. The repertoire has 150,000 to 200,000 clones, roughly 71% of them found once; the top ten carry 2.5% to 3.5%. Sequenced sample: PBMCs. All receptors come from a woman in her forties or fifties in good health and CMV-seropositive.

V and J are TRBV18 and TRBJ2-7; 9 nucleotides match TRBD1. This CDR3 has 16 residues. The V segment lost 2 bases and the J segment 0 bases; nucleotides outside the gene matches: 5. From germline, CDR1 is KGHSH and CDR2 LQKENI. The CDR3 sequence is CASSPTRDRDSYEQYF. For the CDR3, the DNA is TGTGCCAGCTCACCAACCCGGGACAGGGACTCCTACGAGCAGTACTTC.

The chain recombines TRBV6-5 with TRBJ1-1; D gene ambiguous. Germline-derived CDR1 and CDR2 are MNHEY and SVGAGI. V was shortened by 0 bases and J by 4 bases, with 12 bases between the two germline ends. There are 15 residues in the CDR3. The CDR3 DNA reads as TGTGCCAGCAGTTACTCGAGTACGGTATCCACTGAAGCTTTCTTT. Its translation: CASSYSSTVSTEAFF.

The chain employs TRBV9 and TRBJ2-1; 7 bases match TRBD2. Germline V gives CDR1 SGDLS, CDR2 YYNGEE. J was trimmed by 4 bases and V by 0 bases; bases with no gene match: 4. The CDR3 loop spans 15 amino acids. Here the CDR3 DNA reads TGTGCCAGCAGCGTAGCGGGCGGGGGTTACAATGAGCAGTTCTTC. Protein sequence: CASSVAGGGYNEQFF.

The chain couples TRBV27 to TRBJ1-1, with D unresolved. Looked up from germline, CDR1 is MNHEY and CDR2 is SMNVEV (reference sequence). This CDR3 region has 15 residues. The V end was cut by 0 bases, the J end by 5 bases, with 13 bases between. For the CDR3, the DNA is TGTGCCAGCAGTTTATCGGCGGGTCTAAAGACTGAAGCTTTCTTT. It codes for CASSLSAGLKTEAFF.

This chain links TRBV9 with TRBJ2-3, with 8 bases matching TRBD2. Germline CDR1 is SGDLS and CDR2 is YYNGEE. The CDR3 is 15 residues long. V lost 4 bases to trimming and J lost 2 bases; unmatched junction nucleotides: 6. CDR3 loop: CASSLSGGLTDTQYF. The CDR3 DNA follows: TGTGCCAGCAGCTTGAGCGGGGGCCTCACAGATACGCAGTATTTT.

The V call is TRBV11-2, the J call TRBJ1-1, with TRBD1 as a possible D gene (6 bases). CDR3 length equals 14 residues. The V end was cut by 2 bases, the J end by 0 bases, with 7 bases between. From germline, CDR1 is SGHAT and CDR2 FQNNGV. The CDR3 here is CASSLRTVNTEAFF. Written as DNA, the CDR3 is TGTGCCAGCAGCTTAAGGACAGTGAACACTGAAGCTTTCTTT.

The gene calls are TRBV18 and TRBJ1-2; D ambiguous. The germline CDR1 and CDR2 sequences are KGHSH and LQKENI. This CDR3 has 13 amino acids. The V end lost 3 bases, the J end lost 2 bases, and 7 bases lay between the germline ends. CDR3 protein: CASSPEQNYGYTF. In DNA form, the CDR3 reads TGTGCCAGCTCACCGGAACAGAACTATGGCTACACCTTC.